The 5 T cell receptor beta chains given below trace back to one sample, sequenced in a study of CD8 T cells in ankylosing spondylitis. MiXCR, applied by TCRdb to the 5' RACE reads, yields one record per CDR3 protein. The data contain approximately 140,000 distinct CDR3 sequences, over 7% of them singletons. Sequences were obtained from blood, either unsorted or a sorted T cell fraction (not recorded which). The receptors here all came from a male donor with ankylosing spondylitis or in good health (not recorded which).

There are many counts of this clonotype. This chain uses TRBV7-9 with TRBJ1-2, with a tentative D call TRBD1 (6 bases). Germline V gives CDR1 SEHNR, CDR2 FQNEAQ (reference sequence). The CDR3 is 14 residues long. Trimming removed 5 bases from V and 2 bases from J, with 12 bases in between. The CDR3: CASSREQGNYGYTF. CDR3 nucleotides: TGTGCCAGCAGCCGGGAACAGGGCAACTATGGCTACACCTTC.

This clonotype was picked up many times. V gene TRBV5-1 combines with J gene TRBJ2-7; TRBD2 matches 12 bases. CDR1 SGHRS and CDR2 YFSETQ come from the germline V gene. V trimming: 4 bases; J trimming: 3 bases; junction bases outside the gene matches: 8. This CDR3 contains 16 residues. The CDR3 coding sequence is TGCGCCAGCAGCCCGAGGACTAGCGGGGCCTTCTACGAGCAGTACTTC. Translation gives CASSPRTSGAFYEQYF.

The CDR3 bases are TGTGCCAGCAGCCAAGTGTCGGGGACTAGCGGGAGGGACGAGCAGTACTTC. Its translation: CASSQVSGTSGRDEQYF. The chain has TRBV3-1 and TRBJ2-7; the match to TRBD2 covers 16 bases. CDR1 is LGHDT and CDR2 is YNNKEL in the germline V gene (reference sequence). This CDR3 is built from 17 residues. Trimming at V came to 1 base and at J to 5 bases, leaving 5 bases not matched to a gene.

This clonotype was detected only a few times. This rearrangement joins TRBV20-1 to TRBJ2-1, with TRBD2 identical over 8 bases. This CDR3 spans 13 amino acids. The V segment lost 6 bases and the J segment 9 bases; nucleotides outside the gene matches: 10. Germline assignment: CDR1 DFQATT and CDR2 SNEGSKA (reference sequence). CDR3 loop: CSARGTRGREQFF. The CDR3 region has the DNA TGCAGTGCAAGGGGGACTAGGGGTCGTGAGCAGTTCTTC.

On this clonotype itself: A much larger clone sits a single nucleotide away, making a read error possible. V gene TRBV20-1 combines with J gene TRBJ2-7; D unresolved. Germline CDR1 reads DFQATT; CDR2 reads SNEGSKA (reference sequence). There are 13 residues in the CDR3. CDR3 nucleotide sequence: TGCGGTCTCTGGAGACCCAGCTCCTACGAGCAGTACTTC. It specifies CGLWRPSSYEQYF.